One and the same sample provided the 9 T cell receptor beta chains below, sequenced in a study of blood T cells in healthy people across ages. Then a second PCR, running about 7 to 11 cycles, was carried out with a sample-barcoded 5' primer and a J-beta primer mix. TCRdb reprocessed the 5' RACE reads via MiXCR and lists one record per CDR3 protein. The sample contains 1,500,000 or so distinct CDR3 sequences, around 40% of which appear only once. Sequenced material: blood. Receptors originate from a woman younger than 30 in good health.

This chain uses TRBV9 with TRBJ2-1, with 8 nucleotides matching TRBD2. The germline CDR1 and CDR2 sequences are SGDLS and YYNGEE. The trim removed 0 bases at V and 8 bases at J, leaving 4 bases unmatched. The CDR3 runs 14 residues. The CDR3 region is CASSVGGLVDEQFF. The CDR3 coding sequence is TGTGCCAGCAGCGTAGGGGGACTAGTCGATGAGCAGTTCTTC.

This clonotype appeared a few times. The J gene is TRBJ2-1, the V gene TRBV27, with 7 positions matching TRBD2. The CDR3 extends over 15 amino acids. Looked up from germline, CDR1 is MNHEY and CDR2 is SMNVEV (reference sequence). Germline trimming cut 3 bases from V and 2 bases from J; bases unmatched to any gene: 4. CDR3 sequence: CASSLGRAPYNEQFF. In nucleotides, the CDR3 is TGTGCCAGCAGTTTGGGGAGGGCCCCCTACAATGAGCAGTTCTTC.

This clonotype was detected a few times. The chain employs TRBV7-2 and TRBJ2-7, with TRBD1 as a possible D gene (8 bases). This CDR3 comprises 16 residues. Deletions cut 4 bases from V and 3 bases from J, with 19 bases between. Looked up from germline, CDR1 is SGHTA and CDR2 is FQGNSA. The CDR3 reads CASSSLTGGGYYEQYF. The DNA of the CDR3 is TGTGCCAGCAGCTCACTCACAGGGGGAGGGTACTACGAGCAGTACTTC.

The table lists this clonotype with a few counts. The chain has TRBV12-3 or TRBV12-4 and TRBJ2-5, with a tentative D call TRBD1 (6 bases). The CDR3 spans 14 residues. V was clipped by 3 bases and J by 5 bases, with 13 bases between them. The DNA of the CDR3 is TGTGCCAGCAGTTTTGTGGGGGCTGGGGAGACCCAGTACTTC. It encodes CASSFVGAGETQYF.

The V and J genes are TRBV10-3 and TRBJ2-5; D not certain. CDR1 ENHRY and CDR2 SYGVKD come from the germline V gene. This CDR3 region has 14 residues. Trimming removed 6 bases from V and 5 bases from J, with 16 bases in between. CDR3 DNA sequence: TGTGCCATCAGCTCTGACTCCGCCAGGGAGACCCAGTACTTC. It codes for CAISSDSARETQYF.

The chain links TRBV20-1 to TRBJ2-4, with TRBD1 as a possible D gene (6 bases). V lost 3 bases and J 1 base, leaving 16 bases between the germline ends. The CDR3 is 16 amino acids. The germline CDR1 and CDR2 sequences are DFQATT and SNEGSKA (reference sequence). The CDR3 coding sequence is TGCAGTGCTAGGAGGACGAGGGGGATGGCCAAAAACATTCAGTACTTC. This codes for CSARRTRGMAKNIQYF.

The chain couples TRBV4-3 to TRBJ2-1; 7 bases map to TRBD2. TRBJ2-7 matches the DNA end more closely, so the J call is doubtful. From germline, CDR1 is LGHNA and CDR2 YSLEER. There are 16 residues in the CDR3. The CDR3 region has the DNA TGCGCCAGCAGCCAAGACTACGGGGGGAGATCGAATGAGCAGTACTTC. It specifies CASSQDYGGRSNEQYF.

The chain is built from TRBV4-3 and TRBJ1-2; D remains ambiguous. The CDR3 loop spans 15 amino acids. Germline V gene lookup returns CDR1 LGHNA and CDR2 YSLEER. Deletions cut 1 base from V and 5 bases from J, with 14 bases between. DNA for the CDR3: TGCGCCAGCAGCCAAGGACAAGGAGGGCTATATGGCTACACCTTC. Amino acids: CASSQGQGGLYGYTF.

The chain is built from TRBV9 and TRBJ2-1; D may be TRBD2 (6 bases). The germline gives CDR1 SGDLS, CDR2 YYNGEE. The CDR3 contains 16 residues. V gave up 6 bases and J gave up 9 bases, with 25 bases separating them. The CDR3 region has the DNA TGTGCCAGCAACCCGCCCCAAACGGGAGTTTCGGGTGAGCAGTTCTTC. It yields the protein CASNPPQTGVSGEQFF. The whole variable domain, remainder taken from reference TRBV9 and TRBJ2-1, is DSGVTQTPKHLITATGQRVTLRCSPRSGDLSVYWYQQSLDQGLQFLIQYYNGEERAKGNILERFSAQQFPDLHSELNLSSLELGDSALYFCASNPPQTGVSGEQFFGPGTRLTVL.